This T cell receptor beta chain stems from a study of T cells after yellow fever vaccination. Study context: Any fraction with a low cell number was prepared using SMART-Seq v4 Ultra Low Input.

The length of the CDR3 is 16 residues. V was pared by 0 bases and J by 2 bases, with 11 bases between. CDR1 and CDR2 (germline): MNHEY, SVGAGI. Production of TCR cDNA was by 5'RACE template switching, which also added a universal primer site and UMIs. TCRdb re-derived calls from the 5' RACE reads in MiXCR, one entry per CDR3 protein. Of some 250,000 distinct CDR3 sequences listed, approximately 3.8% were seen once; the top ten hold under 20%. In its sample, this clonotype was seen many times. This clonotype originated in a man aged 18-30 years who received the YFV17D yellow fever vaccine. The specimen comprised PBMCs, sampled 15 days after the yellow fever booster vaccination. The V gene is TRBV6-5, the J gene TRBJ1-5; unclear D gene. Here the CDR3 DNA reads TGTGCCAGCAGTTACTCCGGGTTAGGAGGCAATCAGCCCCAGCATTTT. Translated: CASSYSGLGGNQPQHF.